This T cell receptor (beta chain) derives from a study of CD8+CD57+ T cells in acquired aplastic anemia. Across the study: DNA per sorted CD4+ or CD8+ sample ranged about 0.2 to 30 ug, averaging about 3 ug.

In patients chosen for sequencing, flow cytometry had shown CD8+CD57+ cell expansion. Profiling of TCR beta VDJ combinations and CDR3 sequences used genomic DNA as template. TCRdb recomputed calls from the reads with MiXCR, one row per CDR3 protein. The table records about 220,000 distinct CDR3 sequences, around 45% of them present only once. Notes on this clonotype: Its antigen is unknown.

Germline CDR1 and CDR2: DFQATT and SNEGSKA (reference sequence). The CDR3 loop spans 15 amino acids. The V and J ends lost 2 bases and 2 bases, in that order; junction bases with no gene match: 4. Study-wide results and caveats: Overlapping CD8+ CDR3 repertoires of patients and controls contained some 27 shared sequences.

The TCR originated in a human donor with aplastic anemia. The chain joins TRBV20-1 to TRBJ2-1; TRBD1 agrees at 9 bases. The sequencing sample was made of sorted CD4+, CD8+, or CD8+CD57+ T cells (not recorded which) from PBMCs. The CDR3 loop is CSARPRDRAYNEQFF. The CDR3 DNA reads TGCAGTGCTAGACCCCGGGACAGGGCCTACAATGAGCAGTTCTTC.